This is a list of T cell receptor beta chains from one sample in a study of immune evolution from preneoplasia to lung adenocarcinoma. The repertoire was sequenced with immunoSEQ multiplex PCR; TCRdb's copy has only in-frame clones and lacks some. The sample holds over 4,000 clones, around four fifths seen once. Sequenced material: FFPE minimally invasive lung adenocarcinoma tissue. The receptor set was obtained from a person aged 70 to 85 with lung adenocarcinoma. CDR3s include the opening cysteine and the closing phenylalanine or tryptophan. A D gene is named only where the DNA matches it firmly. Only some rows state a clone size, as once, few, many or a class for expanded clones.

D: .; J: TRBJ2-5; V: TRBV2; size: once; CDR3: CASSGQVQETQYF; DNA: TGTGCCAGCAGTGGACAGGTTCAAGAGACCCAGTACTTC
D: .; J: TRBJ2-1; V: TRBV11-2; size: .; CDR3: CASSLGTFTSSYNEQFF; DNA: TGTGCCAGCAGCTTAGGGACTTTTACGTCCTCCTACAATGAGCAGTTCTTC
D: .; J: TRBJ1-1; V: TRBV28; size: once; CDR3: CASGNTEAFF; DNA: TGTGCCAGCGGGAACACTGAAGCTTTCTTT
D: .; J: TRBJ1-2; V: TRBV19; size: .; CDR3: CATEGGGLNYGYTF; DNA: TGTGCCACAGAGGGGGGGGGACTCAACTATGGCTACACCTTC
D: .; J: TRBJ1-2; V: TRBV28; size: .; CDR3: CASSLRVGGSYGYTF; DNA: TGTGCCAGCAGTTTGAGAGTAGGGGGGAGCTATGGCTACACCTTC
D: .; J: TRBJ1-1; V: TRBV6-9; size: .; CDR3: CASITQRKAFF; DNA: TGTGCCAGCATTACACAGAGAAAAGCTTTCTTT
D: TRBD1; J: TRBJ2-5; V: TRBV5-1; size: once; CDR3: CASSRQTGTGVETQYF; DNA: TGCGCCAGCAGCAGACAAACCGGGACAGGGGTAGAGACCCAGTACTTC
D: TRBD1; J: TRBJ1-6; V: TRBV6-6; size: .; CDR3: CASSSGQGDNSPLHF; DNA: TGTGCCAGCAGTAGCGGACAGGGAGATAATTCACCCCTCCACTTT
D: TRBD1; J: TRBJ1-2; V: TRBV5-1; size: .; CDR3: CASSLGQANYGYTF; DNA: TGCGCCAGCAGCCTGGGACAGGCAAACTATGGCTACACCTTC
D: TRBD1; J: TRBJ2-7; V: TRBV18; size: .; CDR3: CASSLTGGSYEQYF; DNA: TGTGCCAGCTCACTCACAGGGGGCTCCTACGAGCAGTACTTC
D: TRBD1; J: TRBJ2-7; V: TRBV23-1; size: .; CDR3: CASRPQGSTYEQYF; DNA: TGCGCCAGCAGGCCACAGGGGTCGACCTACGAGCAGTACTTC
D: .; J: TRBJ2-3; V: TRBV19; size: medium-sized; CDR3: CASSMRNTAQYF; DNA: TGTGCCAGTAGTATGCGGAACACGGCGCAGTATTTT
D: .; J: TRBJ2-5; V: TRBV9; size: .; CDR3: CASSVSSTGETQYF; DNA: TGTGCCAGCAGCGTTTCCTCAACGGGAGAGACCCAGTACTTC
D: TRBD1; J: TRBJ1-2; V: TRBV30; size: .; CDR3: CAWSVGTGDGYTF; DNA: TGTGCCTGGAGTGTAGGGACAGGGGACGGCTACACCTTC
D: .; J: TRBJ1-1; V: TRBV29-1; size: .; CDR3: CSAGLTMNTEAFF; DNA: TGCAGCGCCGGCCTGACCATGAACACTGAAGCTTTCTTT
D: .; J: TRBJ1-5; V: TRBV4-3; size: few; CDR3: CASSQDAGAINQPQHF; DNA: TGCGCCAGCAGCCAAGATGCGGGGGCGATCAATCAGCCCCAGCATTTT
D: .; J: TRBJ2-1; V: TRBV27; size: .; CDR3: CASSLKSGSYNEQFF; DNA: TGTGCCAGCAGTTTAAAAAGCGGGTCCTACAATGAGCAGTTCTTC
D: .; J: TRBJ2-2; V: TRBV19; size: once; CDR3: CASSSGYTGELFF; DNA: TGTGCCAGTAGCTCAGGGTATACCGGGGAGCTGTTTTTT
D: TRBD2; J: TRBJ2-1; V: TRBV4-3; size: few; CDR3: CASSWGLAGASGNEQFF; DNA: TGCGCCAGCAGTTGGGGACTAGCGGGGGCCTCGGGGAATGAGCAGTTCTTC
D: .; J: TRBJ1-2; V: TRBV21-1; size: .; CDR3: CASKTVYGYTF; DNA: TGTGCCAGCAAGACGGTCTATGGCTACACCTTC
D: TRBD1; J: TRBJ2-1; V: TRBV7-2; size: .; CDR3: CASSTRTGGDEQFF; DNA: TGTGCCAGCAGCACCCGGACAGGGGGGGATGAGCAGTTCTTC
D: TRBD2; J: TRBJ2-3; V: TRBV9; size: .; CDR3: CASSSSGLAEVDWDTQYF; DNA: TGTGCCAGCAGCTCCTCGGGACTAGCGGAGGTCGATTGGGATACGCAGTATTTT
D: .; J: TRBJ1-2; V: TRBV30; size: once; CDR3: CAWSAYRTSEGYGYTF; DNA: TGTGCCTGGAGTGCATACCGGACGTCAGAGGGCTATGGCTACACCTTC
D: TRBD1; J: TRBJ2-3; V: TRBV7-2; size: once; CDR3: CASSTGQGGTDTQYF; DNA: TGTGCCAGCAGCACCGGACAGGGGGGCACAGATACGCAGTATTTT
D: .; J: TRBJ2-7; V: TRBV5-6; size: once; CDR3: CASSLSTSYEQYF; DNA: TGTGCCAGCAGCTTAAGTACCTCCTACGAGCAGTACTTC
D: .; J: TRBJ1-4; V: TRBV28; size: .; CDR3: CASSLKEDNQSEKLFF; DNA: TGTGCCAGCAGTTTAAAGGAAGACAATCAGTCTGAAAAACTGTTTTTT
D: TRBD1; J: TRBJ2-2; V: TRBV5-1; size: .; CDR3: CASSLTGGNTGELFF; DNA: TGCGCCAGCAGCCTGACAGGGGGAAACACCGGGGAGCTGTTTTTT
D: TRBD1; J: TRBJ2-1; V: TRBV5-1; size: once; CDR3: CASRQTPGQGNNNEQFF; DNA: TGCGCCAGCAGACAAACCCCGGGACAGGGAAACAACAATGAGCAGTTCTTC
D: TRBD1; J: TRBJ2-2; V: TRBV6-1; size: .; CDR3: CASGTGDTGELFF; DNA: TGTGCCAGCGGGACAGGGGACACCGGGGAGCTGTTTTTT
D: .; J: TRBJ1-6; V: TRBV5-1; size: .; CDR3: CASSLDQVSSPLHF; DNA: TGCGCCAGCAGCTTGGACCAGGTATCTTCACCCCTCCACTTT
D: .; J: TRBJ2-5; V: TRBV6-1; size: .; CDR3: CATSGSGETQYF; DNA: TGTGCCACCTCAGGGTCAGGCGAGACCCAGTACTTC
D: TRBD2; J: TRBJ2-1; V: TRBV5-4; size: .; CDR3: CASSPLGEVSGSSYNEQFF; DNA: TGTGCCAGCAGCCCCCTAGGGGAAGTTAGCGGGAGCTCCTACAATGAGCAGTTCTTC